This TCR beta chain was identified during a study of PD-1 blockade in classical Hodgkin lymphoma. Turning to this clone: Its antigen is currently unknown.

Using immunoSEQ multiplex PCR, the repertoire was profiled, and TCRdb retains in-frame clones only, with some absent. Among 90,000 to 140,000 clones listed, more than 70% were seen once. V lost 5 bases, J lost 3 bases, and 10 bases lay in between. The CDR3 is 13 amino acids. Germline V gives CDR1 SGHNT, CDR2 YENEEA. Whole-study findings and limits: The study found complete responders had baseline diversity similar to newly diagnosed patients. The authors excluded patients who started nivolumab under 1 year after ASCT. There was a significant rise in CD4+ TCR diversity by C4D1, with no such rise for CD8+. Whatever underlies the repertoire differences (possibly disease activity or prior therapy) remains undefined.

Indicated time point: cycle 4 day 1 (C4D1), after more than five weeks of nivolumab. Each and every patient relapsed after autologous stem cell transplantation, and patients got differing brentuximab vedotin exposure. J is TRBJ1-1 and V is TRBV11-3, with D possibly TRBD1 on 6 matching bases. Sequences were derived from peripheral blood mononuclear cells (PBMCs), sampled before the fourth cycle of nivolumab. This clonotype was obtained from a human donor with classical Hodgkin lymphoma. DNA for the CDR3: TGTGCCAGCAGCCGCAACAGGGACACTGAAGCTTTCTTT. Protein sequence: CASSRNRDTEAFF.